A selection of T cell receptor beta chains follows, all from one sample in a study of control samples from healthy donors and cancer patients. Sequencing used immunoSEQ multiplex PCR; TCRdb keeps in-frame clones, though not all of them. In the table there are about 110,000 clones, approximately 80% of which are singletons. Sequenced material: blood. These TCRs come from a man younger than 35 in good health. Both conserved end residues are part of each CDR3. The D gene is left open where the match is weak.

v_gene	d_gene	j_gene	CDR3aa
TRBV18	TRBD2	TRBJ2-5	CASSRGLAGLETQYF
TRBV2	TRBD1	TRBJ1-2	CASSNTAGTVYGYTF
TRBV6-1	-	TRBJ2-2	CASSEGDTGELFF
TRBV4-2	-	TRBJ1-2	CASSQDKKGSFWGYTF
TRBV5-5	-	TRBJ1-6	CASSLDVANSPLHF
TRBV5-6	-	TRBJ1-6	CASSFLQGVHNSPLHF
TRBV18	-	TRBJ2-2	CASSPLVGPTGELFF
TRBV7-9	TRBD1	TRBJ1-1	CASSFGTAGTEAFF
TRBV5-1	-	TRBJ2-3	CASSLVSGSTDTQYF
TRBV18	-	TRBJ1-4	CASSHRDGEEKLFF
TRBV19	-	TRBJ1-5	CASSIALSLTETNQPQHF
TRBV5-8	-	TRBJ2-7	CASSLTDYEQYF